Listed here are 13 T cell receptor beta chains from one sample, sequenced in a study of regulatory T cells in long-lasting Graves disease. Time point given: newly diagnosed GD, antithyroid drugs for less than 3 months. There was RNA extracted from PBMCs, and the TCR library was made from it. For TCR beta, libraries came from iRepertoire HTBI primers and Arm-PCR of CDR3 regions. TCRdb re-called the multiplex PCR reads with MiXCR, one entry per CDR3 protein. The sample holds about 540,000 distinct CDR3 sequences, 13% seen once. Another study also made use of these data, one on T cells in Graves' hyperthyroidism and ophthalmopathy.

The sequences come from peripheral blood mononuclear cells (PBMCs), collected at new diagnosis, from a patient treated with antithyroid drugs. These TCRs come from a young man with Graves disease.

The table lists this clonotype with a few counts. The CDR3 region has the DNA TGTGCCAGCTCACCACCGGTACTAGCGGCCACAGATACGCAGTATTTT. Its protein is CASSPPVLAATDTQYF. V usage is TRBV18 and J usage is TRBJ2-3, with TRBD2 matching over 8 bases. This CDR3 is built from 16 residues. V lost 0 bases, J lost 2 bases, and 4 bases stayed unmatched. From germline, CDR1 is KGHSH and CDR2 LQKENI.

At least ten counts were recorded for this clonotype. V usage is TRBV3-1 and J usage is TRBJ2-7; 11 bases map to TRBD2. J was trimmed by 2 bases and V by 4 bases; bases with no gene match: 4. Germline lookup yields CDR1 LGHDT and CDR2 YNNKEL (reference sequence). The CDR3 sequence is 15 residues long. In nucleotides, the CDR3 is TGTGCCAGCAGCCGCCGACTAGCGGGGCCCTACGAGCAGTACTTC. It codes for CASSRRLAGPYEQYF.

This clonotype was seen repeatedly, ten times or more. The chain employs TRBV27 and TRBJ2-1, with 13 bases lining up with TRBD2. This CDR3 has 14 amino acids. The trim removed 10 bases at V and 9 bases at J, leaving 9 bases unmatched. Per germline, CDR1 MNHEY and CDR2 SMNVEV (reference sequence). The CDR3 here is CATSRLAGGGEQFF. In nucleotides, the CDR3 is TGTGCCACCTCCCGACTAGCGGGAGGCGGTGAGCAGTTCTTC.

This clonotype was detected many times. The chain has TRBV19 and TRBJ1-5; D is unclear. Trimming stripped 3 bases from V and 0 bases from J, with 12 bases between. This CDR3 contains 16 residues. Germline V gives CDR1 LNHDA, CDR2 SQIVND (reference sequence). The CDR3 here is CASSIQRLSSNQPQHF. CDR3 nucleotide sequence: TGTGCCAGTAGTATCCAGCGGTTAAGTAGCAATCAGCCCCAGCATTTT.

This clonotype was detected a few times. V gene TRBV18 combines with J gene TRBJ1-3; tentative D call: TRBD1 (5 bases). V lost 6 bases, J lost 7 bases, and 19 bases lay in between. Germline V gene lookup returns CDR1 KGHSH and CDR2 LQKENI. The CDR3 consists of 15 residues. Here the CDR3 DNA reads TGTGCCAGCTCCCCCGAGTGGAGGACATGGAACACCATATATTTT. This gives the protein CASSPEWRTWNTIYF. Based on the CDR3 plus reference TRBV18 and TRBJ1-3, the full variable domain is NAGVMQNPRHLVRRRGQEARLRCSPMKGHSHVYWYRQLPEEGLKFMVYLQKENIIDESGMPKERFSAEFPKEGPSILRIQQVVRGDSAAYFCASSPEWRTWNTIYFGEGSWLTVV.

This clonotype was observed a handful of times. The rearrangement uses TRBV5-1 and TRBJ1-3, with D unresolved. The CDR3 extends over 16 amino acids. Trimming removed 4 bases from V and 6 bases from J, with 20 bases in between. Germline V CDR1 and CDR2: SGHRS, YFSETQ. The CDR3 nucleotides read TGCGCCAGCAGCCCACGGAGGGCTTTCCCCCAAAACACCATATATTTT. Its translation is CASSPRRAFPQNTIYF.

This clonotype was found a few times. The chain uses TRBV20-1 and TRBJ2-3; TRBD1 or TRBD2 may be the D gene (6 bases each). The CDR3 extends over 16 amino acids. The ends were cut back, 5 bases at V and 0 bases at J, with 18 bases in the middle. Germline V gene lookup returns CDR1 DFQATT and CDR2 SNEGSKA (reference sequence). In nucleotides, the CDR3 is TGCAGTGCTTCAGGGGTCCGGGACTGGAGCACAGATACGCAGTATTTT. Protein product: CSASGVRDWSTDTQYF.

The chain links TRBV5-1 to TRBJ2-5; 9 positions match TRBD2. The length of the CDR3 is 16 residues. CDR1 and CDR2 (germline): SGHRS, YFSETQ. J gave up 2 bases and V 4 bases, and 9 bases lay outside the gene matches. The CDR3 DNA sequence: TGCGCCAGCAGCCCCGGATCTAGCGGGATACAAGAGACCCAGTACTTC. It codes for CASSPGSSGIQETQYF.

This clonotype was picked up many times. This chain joins TRBV11-3 and TRBJ2-1; D possibly matches TRBD1 or TRBD2 (5 bases each). The CDR3 consists of 14 residues. Trimming cost V 3 bases and J 5 bases, with 11 bases left between them. CDR1 is SGHNT, CDR2 YENEEA, per germline. CDR3 sequence (DNA): TGTGCCAGCAGCTTTACGGGGCTAGACAATGAGCAGTTCTTC. Translated: CASSFTGLDNEQFF.

This clonotype was counted at least ten times. J is TRBJ2-5 and V is TRBV29-1; no reliable D call. Trimming took 5 bases from V and 7 from J, leaving 8 bases between them. The CDR3 has 10 amino acids. The germline V gene encodes CDR1 SQVTM and CDR2 ANQGSEA. The CDR3 nucleotides are TGCAGCGTTTACACCCGGACCCAGTACTTC. Its protein product is CSVYTRTQYF.

On this clonotype: It is likely a read error: a sequence one base away is far more abundant. This chain uses TRBV11-3 with TRBJ2-1; TRBD2 agrees at 12 bases. This CDR3 spans 15 amino acids. V dropped 5 bases and J dropped 10; count of bases not matched to a gene: 9. Germline CDR1 reads SGHNT; CDR2 reads YENEEA. CDR3 nucleotides: TGTGCCAGCAGCGCAGCGGGACTAGCGGGCCACGAGCAGTTCTTC. It yields the protein CASSAAGLAGHEQFF.

In its sample, this clonotype was seen a few times. The V call is TRBV11-3, the J call TRBJ2-4; 8 positions match TRBD2. Germline CDR1 SGHNT, CDR2 YENEEA. J gave up 6 bases and V 4 bases, and 11 bases lay outside the gene matches. The CDR3 is made up of 16 amino acids. CDR3 amino acids: CASSSSGTRGGNIQYF. The CDR3 bases are TGTGCCAGCAGCTCCTCCGGGACTAGAGGGGGAAACATTCAGTACTTC.

The rearrangement links TRBV6-2 or TRBV6-3 to TRBJ1-5; no definite D call. The CDR3 loop spans 15 amino acids. V was trimmed by 8 bases and J by 5 bases, leaving 19 bases between them. Germline assignment: CDR1 MNHEY and CDR2 SVGEGT. CDR3 sequence: CASDPTARDDQPQHF. CDR3 nucleotides: TGTGCCAGCGACCCGACCGCCAGAGATGATCAGCCCCAGCATTTT.